The 14 T cell receptor beta chains below were found in one sample sequenced in a study of blood T cell repertoires in COVID-19. Generated by immunoSEQ multiplex PCR, the TCRdb table keeps only in-frame clones and is missing some. The sample has approximately 270,000 clones, approximately 90% seen once. The source material was PBMCs or T cells enriched from blood (not recorded which). These receptors came from a man between 40 and 49 years old who had recovered from COVID-19.

The chain links TRBV25-1 to TRBJ2-7; 7 bases align to TRBD2. The CDR3 sequence is 12 residues long. Germline V CDR1 and CDR2: MGHDK, SYGVNS. Losses at the gene ends were 11 bases for V and 2 bases for J; bases not matched to a gene: 6. This CDR3 reads CASGSGTYEQYF. The CDR3 DNA reads TGTGCCTCGGGGAGCGGGACCTACGAGCAGTACTTC.

The J gene is TRBJ1-1, the V gene TRBV18; D is possibly TRBD1 (5 bases). Germline CDR1 and CDR2: KGHSH and LQKENI. V lost 6 bases and J 2 bases, leaving 10 bases between the germline ends. The CDR3 extends over 13 amino acids. The CDR3 DNA reads as TGTGCCAGCTCCCCCCAGGGAAACACTGAAGCTTTCTTT. Its protein product is CASSPQGNTEAFF.

This clone was recorded only once. The V gene is TRBV19, the J gene TRBJ2-5; 8 bases line up with TRBD1. This CDR3 has 13 amino acids. Germline trimming cut 6 bases from V and 3 bases from J; bases unmatched to any gene: 3. CDR1 is LNHDA and CDR2 is SQIVND in the germline V gene (reference sequence). For the CDR3, the DNA is TGTGCCAGTAGGCTGACAGGGGAAGAGACCCAGTACTTC. Protein product: CASRLTGEETQYF. The full variable domain, its missing parts supplied by reference TRBV19 and TRBJ2-5, is DGGITQSPKYLFRKEGQNVTLSCEQNLNHDAMYWYRQDPGQGLRLIYYSQIVNDFQKGDIAEGYSVSREKKESFPLTVTSAQKNPTAFYLCASRLTGEETQYFGPGTRLLVL.

This chain joins TRBV2 and TRBJ2-7; TRBD1 is a possible D gene (6 bases). Germline V lookup: CDR1 SNHLY, CDR2 FYNNEI. V was trimmed by 8 bases and J by 4 bases, leaving 15 bases between them. The CDR3 spans 13 residues. CDR3 DNA sequence: TGTGCCAGCGGCCTGGGACACTATTACGAGCAGTACTTC. The encoded protein is CASGLGHYYEQYF.

The chain couples TRBV3-1 (or the pseudogene TRBV3-2) to TRBJ2-3; no firm D call. With 0 bases removed from V and 1 base from J, the gap between germline ends came to 17 bases. Germline CDR1 LGHDT, CDR2 YNNKEL (reference sequence). This CDR3 is built from 18 residues. The CDR3 is CASSQEQTIPRRTDTQYF. DNA for the CDR3: TGTGCCAGCAGCCAAGAACAGACGATACCCAGACGCACAGATACGCAGTATTTT.

This chain uses TRBV11-3 with TRBJ1-6; D gene ambiguous. This CDR3 has 13 amino acids. The V gene's germline CDR1 is SGHNT and CDR2 YENEEA. Between the trimmed V and J ends, which lost 5 bases and 10 bases, there was a span of 12 bases. CDR3 nucleotide sequence: TGTGCCAGCAGCGCTATCAGAGGGTCACCCCTCCACTTT. This translates into CASSAIRGSPLHF.

The J gene is TRBJ2-7, the V gene TRBV5-1; no reliable D call. The CDR3 is 15 amino acids. V was shortened by 0 bases and J by 1 base, with 11 bases between the two germline ends. The germline V gene encodes CDR1 SGHRS and CDR2 YFSETQ. CDR3 nucleotides: TGCGCCAGCAGCTTGGCCGTGCGGCCATCCTACGAGCAGTACTTC. Translated, it gives CASSLAVRPSYEQYF.

The CDR3 DNA is TGCAGCGTTGAAGAAACACCCGGAGGAGCTTTCTTT. Translating it yields CSVEETPGGAFF. The chain uses TRBV29-1 and TRBJ1-1; no definite D call. Germline V lookup: CDR1 SQVTM, CDR2 ANQGSEA. V was shortened by 0 bases and J by 10 bases, with 12 bases between the two germline ends. CDR3 length: 12 amino acids.

V gene TRBV6-1 combines with J gene TRBJ1-5; the D is unclear. The V gene's germline CDR1 is MNHNS and CDR2 SASEGT. V was cut by 2 bases and J by 0 bases, with 8 bases left in between. This CDR3 contains 15 residues. The CDR3: CASSETGNSNQPQHF. The DNA for the CDR3 is TGTGCCAGCAGTGAAACGGGGAATAGCAATCAGCCCCAGCATTTT.

CDR3 loop: CASRIATEAFF. As DNA, the CDR3 is TGTGCCAGCAGAATAGCCACTGAAGCTTTCTTT. The genes are TRBV6-5 and TRBJ1-1, with no clear D. V lost 6 bases and J 4 bases, leaving 6 bases between the germline ends. The CDR3 has 11 residues. The germline V gene has CDR1 MNHEY and CDR2 SVGAGI.

The chain combines TRBV6-1 with TRBJ1-1; tentative D call: TRBD1 (5 bases). Germline CDR1 reads MNHNS; CDR2 reads SASEGT. Trimming cost V 1 base and J 11 bases, with 14 bases left between them. This CDR3 is 13 amino acids long. The CDR3, as DNA: TGTGCCAGCAGTGAAGAGATGCAGGGCCGGGCTTTCTTT. Translation gives CASSEEMQGRAFF.

This chain uses TRBV19 with TRBJ2-7; TRBD2 might be the D (5 bases). Germline V gene data show CDR1 as LNHDA and CDR2 as SQIVND (reference sequence). Trimming pared 10 bases from V and 0 bases from J, leaving 16 bases between. The CDR3 extends over 14 amino acids. CDR3 DNA: TGTGCCACCGCTGAGGGCGGTGACTCCTACGAGCAGTACTTC. Translation: CATAEGGDSYEQYF.

The chain has TRBV14 and TRBJ1-2; D gene unclear. V was cut by 6 bases and J by 1 base, with 9 bases left in between. Per the germline V gene, CDR1 is SGHDN and CDR2 is FVKESK. The CDR3 has 13 amino acids. The CDR3 coding sequence is TGTGCCAGCAGTCCGGGATTTAACTATGGCTACACCTTC. It yields the protein CASSPGFNYGYTF.

The chain joins TRBV5-1 to TRBJ1-5, with 10 bases that match TRBD1. Trimming cost V 4 bases and J 1 base; bases outside gene matches: 2. The length of the CDR3 is 15 residues. Looked up from germline, CDR1 is SGHRS and CDR2 is YFSETQ. CDR3: CASSLGQGSNQPQHF. The CDR3 bases are TGCGCCAGCAGCCTGGGACAGGGGAGCAATCAGCCCCAGCATTTT.